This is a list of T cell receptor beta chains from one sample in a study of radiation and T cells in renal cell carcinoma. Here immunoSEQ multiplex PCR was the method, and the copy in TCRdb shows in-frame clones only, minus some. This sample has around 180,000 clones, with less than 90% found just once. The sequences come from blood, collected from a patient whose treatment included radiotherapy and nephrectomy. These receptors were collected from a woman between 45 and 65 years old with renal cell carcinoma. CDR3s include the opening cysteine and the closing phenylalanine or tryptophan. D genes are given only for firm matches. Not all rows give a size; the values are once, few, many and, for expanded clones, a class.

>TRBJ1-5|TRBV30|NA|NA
CAWRSGQFNQPQHF
TGTGCCTGGAGGAGCGGACAGTTTAATCAGCCCCAGCATTTT
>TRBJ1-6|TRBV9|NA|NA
CASSVGRGERRPLHF
TGTGCCAGCAGCGTAGGGAGGGGGGAGAGGCGACCCCTCCACTTT
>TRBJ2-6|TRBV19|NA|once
CASSTGVGANVLTF
TGTGCCAGTAGTACAGGGGTAGGGGCCAACGTCCTGACTTTC
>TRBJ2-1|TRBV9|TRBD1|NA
CASSARDRPYNEQFF
TGTGCCAGCAGCGCCCGGGACAGACCCTACAATGAGCAGTTCTTC
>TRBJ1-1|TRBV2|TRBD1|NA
CASRETGGITEAFF
TGTGCCAGCAGGGAGACAGGGGGAATTACTGAAGCTTTCTTT
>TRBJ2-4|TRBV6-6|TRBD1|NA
CASRDRDAAKNIQYF
TGTGCCAGCAGGGACAGGGACGCGGCCAAAAACATTCAGTACTTC
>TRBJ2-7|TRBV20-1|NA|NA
CSARIYEQYF
TGCAGTGCTAGGATATACGAGCAGTACTTC
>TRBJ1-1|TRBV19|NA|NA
CASTPGSRGDTEAFF
TGTGCCAGTACCCCGGGCAGCCGGGGTGACACTGAAGCTTTCTTT
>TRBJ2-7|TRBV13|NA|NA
CASRQDRNYEQYF
TGTGCCAGCAGGCAGGACAGAAACTACGAGCAGTACTTC
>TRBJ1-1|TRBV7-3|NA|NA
CASSLERLGTEAFF
TGTGCCAGCAGCTTGGAGCGCTTGGGGACTGAAGCTTTCTTT
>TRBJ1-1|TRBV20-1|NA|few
CSAGINTEAFF
TGCAGTGCAGGGATCAACACTGAAGCTTTCTTT
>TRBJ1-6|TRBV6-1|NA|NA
CASSEHGGGDLHSPLHF
TGTGCCAGCAGTGAACATGGAGGAGGGGACCTGCATTCACCCCTCCACTTT
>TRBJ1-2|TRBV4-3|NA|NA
CASSQDGTGTIYGYTF
TGCGCCAGCAGCCAAGATGGTACAGGGACCATCTATGGCTACACCTTC
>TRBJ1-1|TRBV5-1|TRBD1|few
CASSSWTGEVNTEAFF
TGCGCCAGCAGCTCATGGACAGGCGAAGTGAACACTGAAGCTTTCTTT
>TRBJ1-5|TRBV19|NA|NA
CASSISGSPRAQHF
TGTGCCAGTAGTATATCTGGGTCCCCGAGAGCCCAGCATTTT
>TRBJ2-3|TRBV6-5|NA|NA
CASSFNTDTQYF
TGTGCCAGCAGTTTCAATACAGATACGCAGTATTTT
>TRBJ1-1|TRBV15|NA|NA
CATSKTGFMNTEAFF
TGTGCCACCAGCAAAACAGGGTTCATGAACACTGAAGCTTTCTTT
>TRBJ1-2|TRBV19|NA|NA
CASSPGQPPYGYTF
TGTGCCAGTAGTCCCGGACAGCCCCCATATGGCTACACCTTC
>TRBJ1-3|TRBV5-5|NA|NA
CASSSLTVSGNTIYF
TGTGCCAGCAGCTCCCTGACGGTCTCTGGAAACACCATATATTTT
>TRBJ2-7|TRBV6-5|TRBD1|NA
CASSQSQGRDLAF
TGTGCCAGCAGTCAGTCACAGGGGAGAGACTTAGCTTTC
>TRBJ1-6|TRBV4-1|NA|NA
CASSPGRNNSPLHF
TGCGCCAGCAGCCCGGGACGGAATAATTCACCCCTCCACTTT
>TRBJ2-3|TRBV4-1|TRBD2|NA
CASSQDTGGGPPTDTQYF
TGCGCCAGCAGCCAAGATACGGGCGGGGGGCCTCCCACAGATACGCAGTATTTT
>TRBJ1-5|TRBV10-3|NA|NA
CAISEPGLQPQHF
TGTGCCATCAGTGAGCCCGGGCTGCAGCCCCAGCATTTT
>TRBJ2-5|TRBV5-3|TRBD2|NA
CARSLYGLAGGRLQETQYF
TGTGCCAGAAGCTTGTATGGCCTAGCGGGGGGCCGACTCCAAGAGACCCAGTACTTC
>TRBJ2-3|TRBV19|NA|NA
CASSAPGADTQYF
TGTGCCAGTAGTGCCCCAGGGGCAGATACGCAGTATTTT
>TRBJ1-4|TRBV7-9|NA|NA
CASSLTQGTNEKLFF
TGTGCCAGCAGCTTAACGCAGGGAACTAATGAAAAACTGTTTTTT
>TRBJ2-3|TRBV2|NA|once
CASSDGASTDTQYF
TGTGCCAGCAGTGACGGTGCTTCCACAGATACGCAGTATTTT
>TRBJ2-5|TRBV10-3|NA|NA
CAISESSQETQYF
TGTGCCATCAGTGAGTCGTCACAGGAGACCCAGTACTTC
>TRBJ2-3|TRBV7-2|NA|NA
CASSLASGPTDTQYF
TGTGCCAGCAGCTTAGCGTCGGGGCCCACAGATACGCAGTATTTT